This TCR beta chain originates from a study of cytomegalovirus exposure and HLA in healthy donors. The length of the CDR3 is 14 residues. Trimming took 3 bases from V and 2 from J; bases not matched to a gene: 4. Germline V lookup: CDR1 SGHKS, CDR2 YYEKEE (reference sequence). Researchers ran the PCR with 60 Vbeta and 13 Jbeta primers. Original processing methods: An analysis that came later counted tens of millions of unique TCR beta chains, approximately 12 million shared. Generated by immunoSEQ multiplex PCR, the TCRdb table keeps only in-frame clones and is missing some. That table is the source of V, J and clone size, and D and trimming were worked out from the DNA. The data hold 150,000 to 200,000 clones, with around 77% observed a single time.

The V gene is TRBV5-5, the J gene TRBJ2-7; 8 bases are shared with TRBD2. The sequenced sample was PBMCs. The TCR was taken from a man between 60 and 70 years old in good health and CMV-seronegative. DNA for the CDR3: TGTGCCAGCAGCTCACCGGGACTAGCCTACGAGCAGTACTTC. This sequence encodes CASSSPGLAYEQYF.